A single sample is the source of the 14 T cell receptor beta chains below, sequenced in a study of cytomegalovirus exposure and HLA in healthy donors. TCRdb's table, derived via immunoSEQ multiplex PCR, lists solely in-frame clones and lacks some. The data show 110,000 or so clones, roughly 82% seen once. The sequencing input was PBMCs. The receptors here all came from a man aged 18 to 35 in good health and CMV-seronegative.

The chain carries TRBV29-1 and TRBJ1-3, with D possibly being TRBD1 (6 bases). Trimming took off 3 bases at V and 0 bases at J, with 27 bases between the two ends. From germline, CDR1 is SQVTM and CDR2 ANQGSEA. The CDR3 sequence is 20 residues long. The CDR3 protein is CSVDARMLDSPNSSGNTIYF. In DNA, the CDR3 is TGCAGCGTTGATGCACGTATGCTGGACAGCCCGAATAGCTCTGGAAACACCATATATTTT.

This clone was found once. The J gene is TRBJ2-3, the V gene TRBV28; 11 positions agree with TRBD2. The CDR3 covers 17 residues. CDR1 MDHEN and CDR2 SYDVKM come from the germline V gene. J gave up 5 bases and V 3 bases, and 10 bases lay outside the gene matches. CDR3 in DNA: TGTGCCAGCAGTTTGCTCAGTAGCGGGAGGGCCATAGATACGCAGTATTTT. It translates to CASSLLSSGRAIDTQYF.

This clone was counted once. The genes are TRBV6-5 and TRBJ2-4, with a weak D call TRBD2 (6 bases). Trimming pared 6 bases from V and 0 bases from J, leaving 9 bases between. Germline V gives CDR1 MNHEY, CDR2 SVGAGI. The CDR3 runs 14 residues. The CDR3 loop is CASSGEVAKNIQYF. Written as DNA, the CDR3 is TGTGCCAGCAGCGGGGAGGTAGCCAAAAACATTCAGTACTTC.

This chain joins TRBV6-5 and TRBJ2-2, with TRBD2 as a possible D gene (6 bases). The V end lost 0 bases, the J end lost 1 base, and 9 bases lay between the germline ends. The germline gives CDR1 MNHEY, CDR2 SVGAGI. The CDR3 totals 16 residues. The CDR3 sequence: CASSYSRRGNTGELFF. As DNA, the CDR3 is TGTGCCAGCAGTTACTCGAGGAGGGGGAACACCGGGGAGCTGTTTTTT.

V usage is TRBV27 and J usage is TRBJ2-7; D possibly corresponds to TRBD2 (6 bases). Trimming pared 3 bases from V and 6 bases from J, leaving 18 bases between. In germline, CDR1 is MNHEY, CDR2 SMNVEV (reference sequence). This CDR3 has 15 residues. CDR3 nucleotide sequence: TGTGCCAGCAGTTTTGCCGTTGGGAGGTCGGTCGAGCAGTACTTC. Protein: CASSFAVGRSVEQYF.

The chain couples TRBV6-5 to TRBJ2-3; D is perhaps TRBD2 (6 bases). The CDR3 length is 12 residues. V gave up 7 bases and J gave up 13 bases, with 18 bases separating them. Germline V gene lookup returns CDR1 MNHEY and CDR2 SVGAGI. The chain's CDR3 is CASTKWGEIEYF. The CDR3 DNA reads TGTGCCAGCACAAAGTGGGGGGAGATCGAGTATTTT.

The rearrangement joins TRBV9 to TRBJ2-1; TRBD2 is a possible D gene (6 bases). This CDR3 comprises 14 residues. V was trimmed by 4 bases and J by 10 bases, leaving 18 bases between them. CDR1 is SGDLS, CDR2 YYNGEE, per germline. The CDR3 loop reads CASSPSTRSGEQFF. DNA of the CDR3: TGTGCCAGCAGCCCCTCGACTAGATCAGGGGAGCAGTTCTTC.

The chain carries TRBV30 and TRBJ1-1; D gene unclear. Trimming shortened V by 2 bases and J by 1 base, and 11 bases separated the two germline ends. The CDR3 extends over 14 amino acids. Germline V gene lookup returns CDR1 GTSNPN and CDR2 SVGIG (reference sequence). The CDR3 nucleotides read TGTGCCTGGAGTACCCCCAACTGGAACACTGAAGCTTTCTTT. This gives the protein CAWSTPNWNTEAFF.

The V call is TRBV2, the J call TRBJ1-5; 7 bases line up with TRBD1. Germline CDR1 is SNHLY and CDR2 is FYNNEI. Trimming removed 3 bases from V and 2 bases from J; junction bases left unmatched: 7. There are 16 residues in the CDR3. The CDR3 here is CASSDRTGVGNQPQHF. For the CDR3, the DNA is TGTGCCAGCAGTGATCGTACAGGGGTCGGCAATCAGCCCCAGCATTTT.

V is TRBV5-1 and J is TRBJ1-1; the match to TRBD1 covers 8 bases. This CDR3 is 16 amino acids long. V lost 4 bases to trimming and J lost 6 bases; unmatched junction nucleotides: 14. In germline, CDR1 is SGHRS, CDR2 YFSETQ. The CDR3 DNA reads TGCGCCAGCAGCCCAAGGACAGGGACTATTTCCGCTGAAGCTTTCTTT. Residues: CASSPRTGTISAEAFF.

The V and J genes are TRBV7-9 and TRBJ2-7, with 7 bases fitting TRBD2. V lost 5 bases, J lost 3 bases, and 13 bases stayed unmatched. This CDR3 has 16 amino acids. Germline V gene data show CDR1 as SEHNR and CDR2 as FQNEAQ (reference sequence). The CDR3 protein is CASSPWGGSPNYEQYF. The CDR3 DNA is TGTGCCAGCAGCCCCTGGGGCGGGAGCCCAAACTACGAGCAGTACTTC.

The rearrangement links TRBV27 to TRBJ1-1; D not certain. The CDR3 sequence is 14 residues long. Germline CDR1 reads MNHEY; CDR2 reads SMNVEV (reference sequence). The V and J ends lost 5 bases and 0 bases respectively, with 10 bases between them. CDR3 DNA sequence: TGTGCCAGCAGTGGACTGATCATGAACACTGAAGCTTTCTTT. Amino acids: CASSGLIMNTEAFF.

In its sample, this clone was seen once. The V and J genes are TRBV30 and TRBJ1-5; D may be TRBD1 (5 bases). V gave up 3 bases and J gave up 11 bases, with 14 bases separating them. Germline CDR1 reads GTSNPN; CDR2 reads SVGIG (reference sequence). This CDR3 is 12 amino acids long. CDR3 DNA sequence: TGTGCCTGGAGCCCCCCGCAGGGTGCCCAGCATTTT. This sequence encodes CAWSPPQGAQHF. Full variable domain (rest looked up from reference TRBV30 and TRBJ1-5): SQTIHQWPATLVQPVGSPLSLECTVEGTSNPNLYWYRQAAGRGLQLLFYSVGIGQISSEVPQNLSASRPQDRQFILSSKKLLLSDSGFYLCAWSPPQGAQHFGDGTRLSIL.

The chain employs TRBV2 and TRBJ2-1; 7 bases fit TRBD1. The CDR3 has 14 amino acids. V lost 9 bases, J lost 5 bases, and 10 bases stayed unmatched. Germline V CDR1 and CDR2: SNHLY, FYNNEI. The DNA for the CDR3 is TGTGCCAGGACAAGGGGGCTTGGTAACAATGAGCAGTTCTTC. Translated, it gives CARTRGLGNNEQFF.